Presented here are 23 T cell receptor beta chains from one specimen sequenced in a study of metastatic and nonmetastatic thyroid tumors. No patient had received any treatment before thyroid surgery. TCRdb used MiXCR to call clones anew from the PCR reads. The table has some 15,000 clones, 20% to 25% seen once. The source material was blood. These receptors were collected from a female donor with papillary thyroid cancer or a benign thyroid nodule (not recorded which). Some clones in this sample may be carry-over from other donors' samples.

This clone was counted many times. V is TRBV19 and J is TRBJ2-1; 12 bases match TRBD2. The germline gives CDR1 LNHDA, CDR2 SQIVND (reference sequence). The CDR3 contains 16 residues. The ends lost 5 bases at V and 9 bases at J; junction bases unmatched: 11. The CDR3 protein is CASSSVTSGRLGEQFF. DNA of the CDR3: TGTGCCAGTAGTTCCGTGACTAGCGGGAGACTCGGTGAGCAGTTCTTC. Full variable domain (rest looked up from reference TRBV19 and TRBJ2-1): DGGITQSPKYLFRKEGQNVTLSCEQNLNHDAMYWYRQDPGQGLRLIYYSQIVNDFQKGDIAEGYSVSREKKESFPLTVTSAQKNPTAFYLCASSSVTSGRLGEQFFGPGTRLTVL.

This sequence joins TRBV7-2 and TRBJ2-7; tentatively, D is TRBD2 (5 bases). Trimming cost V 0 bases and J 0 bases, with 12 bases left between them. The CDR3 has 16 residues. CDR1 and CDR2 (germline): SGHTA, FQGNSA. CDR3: CASSLAVGSLSYEQYF. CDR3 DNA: TGTGCCAGCAGCTTAGCGGTAGGGAGTCTCTCCTACGAGCAGTACTTC.

CDR3 coding DNA: TGTGCCAGCAGCCAATACGCAGGGCGAGGAGGCTACACCTTC. Its translation is CASSQYAGRGGYTF. The chain uses TRBV14 and TRBJ1-2; D possibly corresponds to TRBD1 (5 bases). Germline CDR1 is SGHDN and CDR2 is FVKESK. Trimming cost V 2 bases and J 8 bases, with 15 bases left between them. This CDR3 comprises 14 residues.

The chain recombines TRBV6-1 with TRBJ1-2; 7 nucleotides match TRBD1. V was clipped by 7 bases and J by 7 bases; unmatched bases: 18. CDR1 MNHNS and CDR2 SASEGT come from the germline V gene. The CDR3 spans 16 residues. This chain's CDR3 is CASIAVGQGEGSGYTF. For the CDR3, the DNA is TGTGCCAGCATTGCAGTAGGGCAGGGGGAAGGGAGTGGCTACACCTTC.

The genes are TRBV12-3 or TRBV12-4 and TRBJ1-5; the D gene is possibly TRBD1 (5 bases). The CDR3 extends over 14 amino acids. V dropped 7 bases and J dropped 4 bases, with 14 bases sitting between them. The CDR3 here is CASTFGRANQPQHF. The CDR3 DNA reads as TGTGCCAGCACTTTTGGCAGGGCAAATCAGCCCCAGCATTTT.

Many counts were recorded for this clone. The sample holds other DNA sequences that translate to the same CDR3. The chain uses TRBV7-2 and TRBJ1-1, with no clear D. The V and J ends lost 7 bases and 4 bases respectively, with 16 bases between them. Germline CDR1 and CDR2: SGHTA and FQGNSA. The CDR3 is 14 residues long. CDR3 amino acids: CASTPPGFGTEAFF. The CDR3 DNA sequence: TGTGCCAGCACCCCGCCCGGGTTTGGCACTGAAGCTTTCTTT.

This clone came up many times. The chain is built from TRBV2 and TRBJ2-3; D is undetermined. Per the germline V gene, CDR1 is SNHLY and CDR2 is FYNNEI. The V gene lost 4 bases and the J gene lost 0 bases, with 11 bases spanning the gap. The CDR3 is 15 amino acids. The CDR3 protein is CASSGEGRSTDTQYF. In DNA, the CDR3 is TGTGCCAGCAGTGGGGAAGGCAGAAGCACAGATACGCAGTATTTT.

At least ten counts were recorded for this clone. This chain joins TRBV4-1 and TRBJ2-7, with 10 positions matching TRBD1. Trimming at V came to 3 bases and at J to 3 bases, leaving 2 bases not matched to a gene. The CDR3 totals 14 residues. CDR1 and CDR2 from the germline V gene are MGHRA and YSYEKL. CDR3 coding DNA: TGCGCCAGCAGCCACGGACAGGGGGTCTACGAGCAGTACTTC. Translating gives CASSHGQGVYEQYF.

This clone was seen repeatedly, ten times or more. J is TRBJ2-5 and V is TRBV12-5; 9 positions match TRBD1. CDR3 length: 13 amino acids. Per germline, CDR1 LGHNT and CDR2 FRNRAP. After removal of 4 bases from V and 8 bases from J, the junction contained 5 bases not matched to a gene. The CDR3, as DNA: TGTGCTAGTGGTTCGGGACAGGGAGAAACCCAGTACTTC. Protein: CASGSGQGETQYF. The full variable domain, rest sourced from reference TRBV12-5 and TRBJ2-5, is DARVTQTPRHKVTEMGQEVTMRCQPILGHNTVFWYRQTMMQGLELLAYFRNRAPLDDSGMPKDRFSAEMPDATLATLKIQPSEPRDSAVYFCASGSGQGETQYFGPGTRLLVL.

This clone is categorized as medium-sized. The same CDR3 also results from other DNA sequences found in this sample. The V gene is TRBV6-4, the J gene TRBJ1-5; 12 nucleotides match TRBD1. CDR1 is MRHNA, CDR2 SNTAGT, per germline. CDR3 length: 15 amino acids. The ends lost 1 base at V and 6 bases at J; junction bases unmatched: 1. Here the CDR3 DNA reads TGTGCCAGCAGTGACTGGGACAGGGGGCTTCAGCCCCAGCATTTT. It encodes CASSDWDRGLQPQHF.

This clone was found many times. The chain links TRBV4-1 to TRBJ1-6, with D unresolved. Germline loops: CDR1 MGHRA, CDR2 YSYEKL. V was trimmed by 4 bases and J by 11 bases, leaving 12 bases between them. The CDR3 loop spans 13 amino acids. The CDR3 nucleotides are TGCGCCAGCAGCCTAACTGGAGGGACACCCCTCCACTTT. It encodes CASSLTGGTPLHF.

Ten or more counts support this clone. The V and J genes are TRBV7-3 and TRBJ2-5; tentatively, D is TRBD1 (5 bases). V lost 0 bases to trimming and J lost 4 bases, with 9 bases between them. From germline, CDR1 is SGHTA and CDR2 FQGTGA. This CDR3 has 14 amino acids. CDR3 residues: CASSLTGVGETQYF. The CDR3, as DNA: TGTGCCAGCAGCTTAACAGGGGTTGGAGAGACCCAGTACTTC.

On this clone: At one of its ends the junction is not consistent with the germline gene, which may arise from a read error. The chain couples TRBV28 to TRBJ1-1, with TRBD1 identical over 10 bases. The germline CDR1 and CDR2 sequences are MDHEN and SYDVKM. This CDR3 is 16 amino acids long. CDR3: CASSFRGQGFHTESFF. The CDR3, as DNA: TGTGCCAGCAGTTTTCGGGGACAGGGGTTCCACACTGAATCTTTCTTT. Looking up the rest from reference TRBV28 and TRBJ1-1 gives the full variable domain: DVKVTQSSRYLVKRTGEKVFLECVQDMDHENMFWYRQDPGLGLRLIYFSYDVKMKEKGDIPEGYSVSREKKERFSLILESASTNQTSMYLCASSFRGQGFHTESFFGQGTRLTVV.

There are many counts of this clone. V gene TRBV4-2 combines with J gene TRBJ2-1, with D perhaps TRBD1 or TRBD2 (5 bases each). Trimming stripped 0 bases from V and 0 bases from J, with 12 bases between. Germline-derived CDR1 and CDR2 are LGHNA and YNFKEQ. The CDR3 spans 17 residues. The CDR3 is CASSQDGAGSSYNEQFF. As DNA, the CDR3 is TGTGCCAGCAGCCAAGATGGGGCGGGTAGCTCCTACAATGAGCAGTTCTTC.

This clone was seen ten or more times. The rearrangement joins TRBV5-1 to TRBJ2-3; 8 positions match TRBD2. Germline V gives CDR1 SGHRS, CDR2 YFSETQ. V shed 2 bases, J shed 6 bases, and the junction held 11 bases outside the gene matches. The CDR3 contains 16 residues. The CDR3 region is CASSLGLAVRGDTQYF. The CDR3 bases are TGCGCCAGCAGCTTAGGACTAGCTGTGCGGGGGGATACGCAGTATTTT.

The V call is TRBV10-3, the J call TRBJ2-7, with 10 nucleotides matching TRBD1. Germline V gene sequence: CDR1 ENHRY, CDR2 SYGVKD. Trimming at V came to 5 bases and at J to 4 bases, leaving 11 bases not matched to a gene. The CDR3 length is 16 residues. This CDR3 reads CAISTWKPGQGYEQYF. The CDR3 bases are TGTGCCATCAGTACCTGGAAGCCGGGACAGGGGTACGAGCAGTACTTC.

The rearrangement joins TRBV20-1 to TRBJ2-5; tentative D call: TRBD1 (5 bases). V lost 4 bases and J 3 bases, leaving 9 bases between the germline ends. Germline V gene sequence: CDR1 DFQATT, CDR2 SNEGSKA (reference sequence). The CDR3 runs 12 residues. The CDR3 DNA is TGCAGTGCTATGGACATGGAAGAGACCCAGTACTTC. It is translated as CSAMDMEETQYF.

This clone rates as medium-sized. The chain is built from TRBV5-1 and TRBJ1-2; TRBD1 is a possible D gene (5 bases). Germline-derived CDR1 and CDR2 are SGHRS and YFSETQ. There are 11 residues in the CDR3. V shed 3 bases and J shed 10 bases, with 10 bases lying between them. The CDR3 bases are TGCGCCAGCAGCTCATGGGGGAACTACACCTTC. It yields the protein CASSSWGNYTF. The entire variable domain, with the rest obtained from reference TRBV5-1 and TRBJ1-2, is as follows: KAGVTQTPRYLIKTRGQQVTLSCSPISGHRSVSWYQQTPGQGLQFLFEYFSETQRNKGNFPGRFSGRQFSNSRSEMNVSTLELGDSALYLCASSSWGNYTFGSGTRLTVV.

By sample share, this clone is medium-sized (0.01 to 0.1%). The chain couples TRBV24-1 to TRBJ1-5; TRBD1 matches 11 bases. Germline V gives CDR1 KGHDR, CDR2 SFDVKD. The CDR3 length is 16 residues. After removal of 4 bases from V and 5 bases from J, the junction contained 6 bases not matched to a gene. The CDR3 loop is CATSDSGQGGHQPQHF. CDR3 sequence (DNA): TGTGCCACCAGTGACTCGGGACAGGGGGGGCATCAGCCCCAGCATTTT.

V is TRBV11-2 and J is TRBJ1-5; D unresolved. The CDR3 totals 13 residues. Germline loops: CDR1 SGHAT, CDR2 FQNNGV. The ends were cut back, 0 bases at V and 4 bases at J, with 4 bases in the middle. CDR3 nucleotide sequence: TGTGCCAGCAGCTTAGACCGAAATCAGCCCCAGCATTTT. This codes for CASSLDRNQPQHF.

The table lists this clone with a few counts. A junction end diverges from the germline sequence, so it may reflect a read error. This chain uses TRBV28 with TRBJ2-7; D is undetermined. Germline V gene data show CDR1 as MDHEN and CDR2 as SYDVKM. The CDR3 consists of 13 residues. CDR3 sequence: CASSLPSVYVQYF. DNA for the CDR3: TGTGCCAGCAGTTTACCGAGCGTATACGTGCAGTACTTC.

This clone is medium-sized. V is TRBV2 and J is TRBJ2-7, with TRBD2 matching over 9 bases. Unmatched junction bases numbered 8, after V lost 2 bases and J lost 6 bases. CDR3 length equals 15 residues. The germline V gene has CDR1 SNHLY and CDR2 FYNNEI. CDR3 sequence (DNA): TGTGCCAGCAGTGAAAGGAGAGCGGGAGGCCCCGAGCAGTACTTC. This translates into CASSERRAGGPEQYF.

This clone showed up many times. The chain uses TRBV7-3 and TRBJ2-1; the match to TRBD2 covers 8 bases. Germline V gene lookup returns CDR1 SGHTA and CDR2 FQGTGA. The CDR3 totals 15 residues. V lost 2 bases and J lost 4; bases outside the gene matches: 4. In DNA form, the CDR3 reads TGTGCCAGCAGCTTATATAGCGGGAAGTACAATGAGCAGTTCTTC. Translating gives CASSLYSGKYNEQFF.